This T cell receptor (beta chain) is drawn from a study of blood T cell repertoires in COVID-19. The table came from immunoSEQ multiplex PCR; TCRdb's copy has only in-frame clones and leaves some out. Among tens of thousands of clones listed, 87% were seen once. CDR1 is MDHEN and CDR2 is SYDVKM in the germline V gene. Trimming cost V 6 bases and J 0 bases; bases outside gene matches: 7. CDR3 size: 16 residues. This clone turned up a few times. The sample taken for sequencing was peripheral blood. V and J are TRBV28 and TRBJ1-3, with TRBD1 matching 8 bases. This TCR was sampled from a woman of 80 years or more with active or convalescent COVID-19. The CDR3 is CASSTGQVYSGNTIYF. The CDR3, as DNA: TGTGCCAGCAGCACGGGACAGGTGTACTCTGGAAACACCATATATTTT.